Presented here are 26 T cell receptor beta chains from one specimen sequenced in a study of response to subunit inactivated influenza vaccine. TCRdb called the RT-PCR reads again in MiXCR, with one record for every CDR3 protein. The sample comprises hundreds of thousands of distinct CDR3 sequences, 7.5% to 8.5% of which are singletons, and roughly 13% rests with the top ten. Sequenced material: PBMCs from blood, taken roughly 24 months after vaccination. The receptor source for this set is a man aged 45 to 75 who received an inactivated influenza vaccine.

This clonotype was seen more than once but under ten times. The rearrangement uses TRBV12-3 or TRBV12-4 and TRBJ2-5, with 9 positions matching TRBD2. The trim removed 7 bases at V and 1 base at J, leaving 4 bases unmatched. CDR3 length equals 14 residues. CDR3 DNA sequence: TGTGCCAGCAAACCGGGACTAGCCCAAGAGACCCAGTACTTC. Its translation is CASKPGLAQETQYF.

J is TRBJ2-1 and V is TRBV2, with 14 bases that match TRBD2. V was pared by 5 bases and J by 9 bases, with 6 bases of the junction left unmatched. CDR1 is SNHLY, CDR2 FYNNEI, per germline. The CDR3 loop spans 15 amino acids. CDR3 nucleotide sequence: TGTGCCAGCAGTCCGACTAGCGGGAGGGTAGGTGAGCAGTTCTTC. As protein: CASSPTSGRVGEQFF. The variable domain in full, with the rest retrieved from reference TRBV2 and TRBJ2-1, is EPEVTQTPSHQVTQMGQEVILRCVPISNHLYFYWYRQILGQKVEFLVSFYNNEISEKSEIFDDQFSVERPDGSNFTLKIRSTKLEDSAMYFCASSPTSGRVGEQFFGPGTRLTVL.

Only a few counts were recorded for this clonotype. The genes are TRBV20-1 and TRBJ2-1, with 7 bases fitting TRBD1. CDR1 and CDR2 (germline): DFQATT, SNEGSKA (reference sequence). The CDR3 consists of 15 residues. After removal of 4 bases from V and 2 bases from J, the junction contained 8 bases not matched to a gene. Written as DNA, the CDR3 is TGCAGTGCTATCGGACAGGATGGCCCCTACAATGAGCAGTTCTTC. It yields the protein CSAIGQDGPYNEQFF.

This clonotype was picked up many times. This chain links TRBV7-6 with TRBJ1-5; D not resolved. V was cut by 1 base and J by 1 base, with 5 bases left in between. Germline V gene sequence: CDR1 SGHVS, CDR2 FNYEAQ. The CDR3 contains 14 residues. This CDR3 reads CASSLGPSNQPQHF. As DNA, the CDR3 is TGTGCCAGCAGCTTAGGGCCAAGCAATCAGCCCCAGCATTTT.

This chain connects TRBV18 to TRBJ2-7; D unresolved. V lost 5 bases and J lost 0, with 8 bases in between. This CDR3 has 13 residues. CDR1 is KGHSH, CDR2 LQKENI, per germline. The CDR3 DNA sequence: TGTGCCAGCTCAATGGACCTCTCCTACGAGCAGTACTTC. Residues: CASSMDLSYEQYF.

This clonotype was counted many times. The CDR3 here is CASSRGTSGGGQETQYF. The DNA of the CDR3 is TGTGCCAGCAGCCGAGGGACTAGCGGAGGGGGGCAAGAGACCCAGTACTTC. The chain combines TRBV7-2 with TRBJ2-5, with 11 nucleotides matching TRBD2. Germline V lookup: CDR1 SGHTA, CDR2 FQGNSA. The ends lost 5 bases at V and 2 bases at J; junction bases unmatched: 10. The CDR3 covers 17 residues.

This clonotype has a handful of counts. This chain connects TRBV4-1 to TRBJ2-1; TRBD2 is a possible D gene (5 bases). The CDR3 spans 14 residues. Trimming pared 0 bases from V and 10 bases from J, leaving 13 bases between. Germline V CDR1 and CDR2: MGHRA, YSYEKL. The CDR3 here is CASSQDRPGWEQFF. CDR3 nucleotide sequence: TGCGCCAGCAGCCAAGATCGTCCGGGATGGGAGCAGTTCTTC.

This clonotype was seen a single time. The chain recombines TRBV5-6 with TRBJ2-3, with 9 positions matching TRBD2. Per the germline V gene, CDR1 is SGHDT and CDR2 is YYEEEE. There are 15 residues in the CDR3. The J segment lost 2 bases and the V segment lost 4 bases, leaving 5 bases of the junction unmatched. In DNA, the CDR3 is TGTGCCAGCAGCAAGACTAGCGGATACACAGATACGCAGTATTTT. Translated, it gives CASSKTSGYTDTQYF.

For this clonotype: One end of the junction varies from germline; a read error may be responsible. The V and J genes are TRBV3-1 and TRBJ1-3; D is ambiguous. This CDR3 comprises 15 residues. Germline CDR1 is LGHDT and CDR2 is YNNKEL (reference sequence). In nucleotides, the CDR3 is TGTGCCTGCAGAGCCGGACGGAGGAGAGGGAACACCATATATTTT. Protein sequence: CACRAGRRRGNTIYF.

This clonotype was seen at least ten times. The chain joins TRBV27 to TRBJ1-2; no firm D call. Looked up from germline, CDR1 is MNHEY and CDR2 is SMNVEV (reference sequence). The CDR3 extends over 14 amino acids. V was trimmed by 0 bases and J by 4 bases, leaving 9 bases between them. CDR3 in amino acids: CASSLSGGAYGYTF. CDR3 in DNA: TGTGCCAGCAGTTTATCGGGCGGAGCCTATGGCTACACCTTC.

The CDR3 DNA follows: TGCAGTGCCAGGGCCGGGCGGGAGAACGTGAAGACCCAGTACTTC. This translates into CSARAGRENVKTQYF. The chain combines TRBV20-1 with TRBJ2-5; TRBD2 agrees at 7 bases. The length of the CDR3 is 15 residues. The germline gives CDR1 DFQATT, CDR2 SNEGSKA (reference sequence). V gave up 6 bases and J gave up 6 bases; unmatched junction bases: 16.

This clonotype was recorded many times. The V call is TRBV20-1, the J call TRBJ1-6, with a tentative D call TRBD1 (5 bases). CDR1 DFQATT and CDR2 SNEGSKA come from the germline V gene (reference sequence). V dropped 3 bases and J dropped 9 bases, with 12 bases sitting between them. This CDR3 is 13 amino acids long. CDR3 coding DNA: TGCAGTGCTAGTAAGGACATGAGTTCACCCCTCCACTTT. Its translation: CSASKDMSSPLHF.

The CDR3 is CASSPGRIHNEQFF. CDR3 coding DNA: TGTGCCAGCAGCCCCGGACGGATTCACAATGAGCAGTTCTTC. This sequence joins TRBV5-6 and TRBJ2-1, with unresolved D. Germline CDR1 SGHDT, CDR2 YYEEEE. V lost 4 bases, J lost 5 bases, and 13 bases lay in between. The CDR3 covers 14 residues.

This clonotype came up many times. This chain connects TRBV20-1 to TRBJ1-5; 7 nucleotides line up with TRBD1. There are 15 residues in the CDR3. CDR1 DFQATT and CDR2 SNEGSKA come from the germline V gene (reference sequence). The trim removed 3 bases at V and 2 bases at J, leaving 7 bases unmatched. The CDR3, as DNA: TGCAGTGCTAGGAAGGGGGCAACGGGCAATCAGCCCCAGCATTTT. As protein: CSARKGATGNQPQHF.

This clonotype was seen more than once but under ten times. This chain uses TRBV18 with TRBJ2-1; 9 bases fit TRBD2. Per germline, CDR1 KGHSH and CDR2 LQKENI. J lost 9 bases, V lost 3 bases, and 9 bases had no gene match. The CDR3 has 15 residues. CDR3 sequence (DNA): TGTGCCAGCTCACCCAGCAGGAGCGGGGGGATTGAGCAGTTCTTC. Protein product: CASSPSRSGGIEQFF.

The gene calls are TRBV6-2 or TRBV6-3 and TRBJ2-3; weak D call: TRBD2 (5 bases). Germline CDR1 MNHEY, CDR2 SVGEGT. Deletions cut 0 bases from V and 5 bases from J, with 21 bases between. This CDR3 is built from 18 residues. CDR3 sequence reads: CASSYSTEDFSRGDTQYF. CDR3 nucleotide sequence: TGTGCCAGCAGTTACTCCACCGAAGATTTCTCCCGGGGAGATACGCAGTATTTT.

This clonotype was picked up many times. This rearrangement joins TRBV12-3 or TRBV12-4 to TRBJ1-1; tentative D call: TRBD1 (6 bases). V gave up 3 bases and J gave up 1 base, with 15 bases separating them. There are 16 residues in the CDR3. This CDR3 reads CASSFGGHLPNTEAFF. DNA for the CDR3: TGTGCCAGCAGTTTTGGGGGGCACCTCCCGAACACTGAAGCTTTCTTT.

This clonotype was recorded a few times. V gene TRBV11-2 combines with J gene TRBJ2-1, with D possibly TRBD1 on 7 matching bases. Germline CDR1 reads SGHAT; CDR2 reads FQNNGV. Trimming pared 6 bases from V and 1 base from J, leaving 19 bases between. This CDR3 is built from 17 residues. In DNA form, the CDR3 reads TGTGCCAGCAGACATCTCCAGGGGGGTTTGTCCTACAATGAGCAGTTCTTC. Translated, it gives CASRHLQGGLSYNEQFF.

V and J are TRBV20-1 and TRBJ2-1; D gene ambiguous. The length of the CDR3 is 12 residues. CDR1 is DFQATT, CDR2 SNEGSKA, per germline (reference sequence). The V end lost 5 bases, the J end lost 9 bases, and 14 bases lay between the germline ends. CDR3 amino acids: CSAGRSFGEQFF. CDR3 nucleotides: TGCAGTGCTGGACGAAGTTTTGGTGAGCAGTTCTTC.

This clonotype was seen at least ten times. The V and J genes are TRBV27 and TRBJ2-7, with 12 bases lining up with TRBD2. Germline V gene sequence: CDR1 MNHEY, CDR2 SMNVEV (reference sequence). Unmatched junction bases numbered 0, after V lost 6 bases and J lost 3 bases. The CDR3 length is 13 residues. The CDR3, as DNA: TGTGCCAGCAGACTAGCGGGAGGCTACGAGCAGTACTTC. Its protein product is CASRLAGGYEQYF.

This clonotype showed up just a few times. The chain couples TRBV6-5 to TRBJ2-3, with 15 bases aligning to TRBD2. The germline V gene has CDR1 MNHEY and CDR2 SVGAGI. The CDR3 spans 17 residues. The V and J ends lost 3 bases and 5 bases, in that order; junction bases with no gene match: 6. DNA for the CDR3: TGTGCCAGCAGTTATTGGACTAGCGGGGGGGCGAGAGATACGCAGTATTTT. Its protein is CASSYWTSGGARDTQYF.

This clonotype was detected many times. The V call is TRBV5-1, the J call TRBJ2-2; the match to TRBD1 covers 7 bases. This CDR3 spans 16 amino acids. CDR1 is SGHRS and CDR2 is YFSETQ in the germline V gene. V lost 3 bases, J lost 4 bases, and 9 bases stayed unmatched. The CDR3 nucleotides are TGCGCCAGCAGCTCCCGGGACAGCGGCGGCACCGGGGAGCTGTTTTTT. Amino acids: CASSSRDSGGTGELFF.

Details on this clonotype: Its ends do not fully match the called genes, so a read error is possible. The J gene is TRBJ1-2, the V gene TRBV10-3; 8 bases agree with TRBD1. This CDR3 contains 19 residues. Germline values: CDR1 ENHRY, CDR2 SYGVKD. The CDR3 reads CAVSVPLWTGSTLIYGYTF. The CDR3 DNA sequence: TGTGCCGTCAGTGTTCCCCTTTGGACAGGGAGCACGTTGATCTATGGCTACACCTTC.

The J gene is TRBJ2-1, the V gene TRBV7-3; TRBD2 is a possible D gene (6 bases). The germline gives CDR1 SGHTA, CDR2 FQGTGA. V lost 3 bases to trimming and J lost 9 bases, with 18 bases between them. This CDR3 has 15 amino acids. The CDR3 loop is CASSFTSSGMGEQFF. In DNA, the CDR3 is TGTGCCAGCAGCTTCACTAGCTCCGGTATGGGTGAGCAGTTCTTC. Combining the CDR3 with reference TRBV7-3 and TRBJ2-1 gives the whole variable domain GAGVSQTPSNKVTEKGKYVELRCDPISGHTALYWYRQSLGQGPEFLIYFQGTGAADDSGLPNDRFFAVRPEGSVSTLKIQRTERGDSAVYLCASSFTSSGMGEQFFGPGTRLTVL.

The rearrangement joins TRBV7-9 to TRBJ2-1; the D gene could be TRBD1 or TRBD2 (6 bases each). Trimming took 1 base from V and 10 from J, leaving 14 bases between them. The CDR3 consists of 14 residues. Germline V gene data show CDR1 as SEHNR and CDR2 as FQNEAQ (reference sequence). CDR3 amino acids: CASSLELGGGEQFF. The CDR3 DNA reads TGTGCCAGCAGCTTAGAATTGGGGGGCGGGGAGCAGTTCTTC.

The CDR3 DNA follows: TGTGCCAGCAGCTTAGTGAGTGACCCCGGGGGTAATGAAAAACTGTTTTTT. It specifies CASSLVSDPGGNEKLFF. This chain joins TRBV7-9 and TRBJ1-4; a possible D gene is TRBD1 (5 bases). The CDR3 length is 17 residues. Trimming stripped 1 base from V and 4 bases from J, with 16 bases between. The germline V gene has CDR1 SEHNR and CDR2 FQNEAQ (reference sequence).